This T cell receptor beta chain was captured in a study of control samples from healthy donors and cancer patients. The V gene's germline CDR1 is SGHRS and CDR2 YFSETQ. The CDR3 sequence is 14 residues long. Between the trimmed V and J ends, which lost 0 bases and 2 bases, there was a span of 9 bases. Produced via immunoSEQ multiplex PCR; TCRdb's table is partial and in-frame only. The sample has about 120,000 clones; roughly 90% are singletons. The TCR comes from a middle-aged man in good health. The chain joins TRBV5-1 to TRBJ2-7; D is perhaps TRBD1 (6 bases). The sequenced material came from blood. The CDR3: CASSLGRTAYEQYF. CDR3 nucleotide sequence: TGCGCCAGCAGCTTGGGCAGGACAGCCTACGAGCAGTACTTC.